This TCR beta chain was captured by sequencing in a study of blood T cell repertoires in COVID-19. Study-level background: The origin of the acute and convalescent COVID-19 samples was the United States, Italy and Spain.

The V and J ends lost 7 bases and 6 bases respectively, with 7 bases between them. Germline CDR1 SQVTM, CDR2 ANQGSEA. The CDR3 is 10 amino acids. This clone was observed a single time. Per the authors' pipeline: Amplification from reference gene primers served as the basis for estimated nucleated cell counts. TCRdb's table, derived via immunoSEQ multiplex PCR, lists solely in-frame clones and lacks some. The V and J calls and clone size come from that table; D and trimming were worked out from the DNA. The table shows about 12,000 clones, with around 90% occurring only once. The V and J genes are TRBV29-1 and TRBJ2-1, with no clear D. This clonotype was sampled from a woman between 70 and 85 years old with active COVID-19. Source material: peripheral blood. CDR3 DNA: TGCAGCGCTCGGGTCAATGAGCAGTTCTTC. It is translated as CSARVNEQFF.